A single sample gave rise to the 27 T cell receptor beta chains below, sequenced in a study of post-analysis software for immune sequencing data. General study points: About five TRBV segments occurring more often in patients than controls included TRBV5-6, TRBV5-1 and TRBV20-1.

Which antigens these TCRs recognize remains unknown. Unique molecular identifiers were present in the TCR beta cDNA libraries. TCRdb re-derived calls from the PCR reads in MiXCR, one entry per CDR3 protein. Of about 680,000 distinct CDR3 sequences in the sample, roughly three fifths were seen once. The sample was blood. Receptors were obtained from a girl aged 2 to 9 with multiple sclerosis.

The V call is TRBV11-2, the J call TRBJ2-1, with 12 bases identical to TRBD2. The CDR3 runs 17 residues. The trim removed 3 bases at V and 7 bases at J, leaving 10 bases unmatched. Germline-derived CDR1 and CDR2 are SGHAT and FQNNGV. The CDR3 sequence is CASSFRLAGVGKNEQFF. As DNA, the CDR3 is TGTGCCAGCAGCTTCAGACTAGCGGGAGTCGGGAAGAATGAGCAGTTCTTC.

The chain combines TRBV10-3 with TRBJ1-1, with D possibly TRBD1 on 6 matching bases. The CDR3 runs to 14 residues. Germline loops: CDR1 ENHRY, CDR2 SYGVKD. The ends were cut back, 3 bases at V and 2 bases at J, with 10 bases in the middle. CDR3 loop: CAISEQGANTEAFF. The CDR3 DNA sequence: TGTGCCATCAGTGAACAGGGTGCCAACACTGAAGCTTTCTTT.

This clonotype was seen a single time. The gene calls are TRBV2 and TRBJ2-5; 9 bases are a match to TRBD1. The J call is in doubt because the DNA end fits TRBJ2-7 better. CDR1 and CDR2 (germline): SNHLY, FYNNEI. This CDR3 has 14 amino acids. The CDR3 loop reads CASSEGGQGYEQYF. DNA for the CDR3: TGTGCCAGCAGTGAGGGGGGACAGGGCTACGAGCAGTACTTC.

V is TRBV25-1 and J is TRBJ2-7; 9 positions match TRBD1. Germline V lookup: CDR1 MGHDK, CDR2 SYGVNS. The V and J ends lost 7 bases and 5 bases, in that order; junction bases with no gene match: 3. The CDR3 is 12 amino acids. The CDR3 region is CASNRGRDEQYF. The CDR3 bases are TGTGCCAGCAACAGGGGGCGCGACGAGCAGTACTTC.

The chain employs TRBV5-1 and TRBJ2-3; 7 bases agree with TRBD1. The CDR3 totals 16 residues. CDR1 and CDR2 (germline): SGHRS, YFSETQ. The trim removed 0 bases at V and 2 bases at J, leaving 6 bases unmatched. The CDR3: CASSLGGQEFTDTQYF. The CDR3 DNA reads TGCGCCAGCAGCTTGGGAGGACAGGAGTTCACAGATACGCAGTATTTT. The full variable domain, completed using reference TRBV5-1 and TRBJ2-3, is KAGVTQTPRYLIKTRGQQVTLSCSPISGHRSVSWYQQTPGQGLQFLFEYFSETQRNKGNFPGRFSGRQFSNSRSEMNVSTLELGDSALYLCASSLGGQEFTDTQYFGPGTRLTVL.

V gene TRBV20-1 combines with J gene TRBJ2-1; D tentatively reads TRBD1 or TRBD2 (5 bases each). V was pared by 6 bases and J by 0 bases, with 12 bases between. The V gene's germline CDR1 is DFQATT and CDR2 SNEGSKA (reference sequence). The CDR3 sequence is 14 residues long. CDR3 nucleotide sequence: TGCAGTGCCCTGTCCGGGGCCTCCTACAATGAGCAGTTCTTC. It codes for CSALSGASYNEQFF.

CDR3: CASSSFGGLGETQYF. Here the CDR3 DNA reads TGTGCCAGCAGTTCATTTGGGGGGCTCGGTGAGACCCAGTACTTC. This chain links TRBV12-3 or TRBV12-4 with TRBJ2-5, with D perhaps given as TRBD1 or TRBD2 (6 bases each). The length of the CDR3 is 15 residues. Trimming shortened V by 4 bases and J by 5 bases, and 17 bases separated the two germline ends.

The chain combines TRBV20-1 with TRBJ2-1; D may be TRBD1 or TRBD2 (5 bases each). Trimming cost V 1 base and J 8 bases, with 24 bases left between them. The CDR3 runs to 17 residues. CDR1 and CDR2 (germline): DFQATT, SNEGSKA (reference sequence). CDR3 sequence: CSARARFGTPGNDEQFF. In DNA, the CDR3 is TGCAGTGCTAGAGCTAGGTTTGGGACCCCGGGCAATGATGAGCAGTTCTTC.

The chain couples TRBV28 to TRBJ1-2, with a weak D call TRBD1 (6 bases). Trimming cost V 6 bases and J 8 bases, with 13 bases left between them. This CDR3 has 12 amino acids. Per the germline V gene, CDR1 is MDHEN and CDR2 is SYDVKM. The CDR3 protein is CASSQGSDGYTF. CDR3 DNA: TGTGCCAGCAGCCAGGGGTCGGACGGCTACACCTTC.

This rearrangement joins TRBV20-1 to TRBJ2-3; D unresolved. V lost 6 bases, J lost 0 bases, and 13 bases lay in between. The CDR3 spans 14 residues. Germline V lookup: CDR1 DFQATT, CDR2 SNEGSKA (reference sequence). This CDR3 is CSALSLSSTDTQYF. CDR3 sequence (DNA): TGCAGTGCACTTTCCCTGTCTAGCACAGATACGCAGTATTTT.

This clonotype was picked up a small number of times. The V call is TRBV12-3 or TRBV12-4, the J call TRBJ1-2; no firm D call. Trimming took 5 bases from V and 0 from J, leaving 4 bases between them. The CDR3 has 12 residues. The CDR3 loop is CASSESNYGYTF. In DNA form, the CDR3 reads TGTGCCAGCAGTGAATCTAACTATGGCTACACCTTC.

CDR3 loop: CSVEDRAGGSEAFF. CDR3 DNA sequence: TGCAGCGTTGAAGATCGAGCAGGGGGTTCTGAAGCTTTCTTT. J is TRBJ1-1 and V is TRBV29-1; 7 nucleotides match TRBD1. In germline, CDR1 is SQVTM, CDR2 ANQGSEA. The ends lost 0 bases at V and 6 bases at J; junction bases unmatched: 7. The CDR3 consists of 14 residues.

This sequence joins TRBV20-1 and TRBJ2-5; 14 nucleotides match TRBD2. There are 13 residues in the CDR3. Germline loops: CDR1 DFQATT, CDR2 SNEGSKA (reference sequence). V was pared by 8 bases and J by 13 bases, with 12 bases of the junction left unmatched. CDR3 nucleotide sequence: TGCAGTACCGAGACTAGCGGGGGGGCGGCGGGGTACTTC. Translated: CSTETSGGAAGYF.

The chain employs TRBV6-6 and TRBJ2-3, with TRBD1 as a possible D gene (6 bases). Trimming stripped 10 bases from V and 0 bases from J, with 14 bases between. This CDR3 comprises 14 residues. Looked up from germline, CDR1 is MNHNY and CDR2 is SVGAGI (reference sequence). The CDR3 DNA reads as TGTGCCACCAGAACAGGGATTAGCACAGATACGCAGTATTTT. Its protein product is CATRTGISTDTQYF.

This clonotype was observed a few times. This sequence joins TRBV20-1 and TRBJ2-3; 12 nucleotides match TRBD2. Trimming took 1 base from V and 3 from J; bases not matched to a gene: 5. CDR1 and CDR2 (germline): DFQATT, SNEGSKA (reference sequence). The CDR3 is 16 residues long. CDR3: CSARARTSGKTDTQYF. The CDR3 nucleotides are TGCAGTGCTAGAGCCCGGACTAGCGGGAAGACAGATACGCAGTATTTT.

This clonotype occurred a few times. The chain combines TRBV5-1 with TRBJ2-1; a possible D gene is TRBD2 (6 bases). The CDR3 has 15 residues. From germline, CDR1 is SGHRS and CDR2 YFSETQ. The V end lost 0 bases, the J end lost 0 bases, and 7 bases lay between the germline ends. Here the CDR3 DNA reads TGCGCCAGCAGCTTGGACGGGAGCTCCTACAATGAGCAGTTCTTC. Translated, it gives CASSLDGSSYNEQFF.

The CDR3 here is CASSRDGQAYEQYF. CDR3 nucleotide sequence: TGTGCCAGCAGCCGCGATGGACAGGCCTACGAGCAGTACTTC. The J gene is TRBJ2-7, the V gene TRBV7-2; the match to TRBD1 covers 7 bases. The V segment lost 5 bases and the J segment 2 bases; nucleotides outside the gene matches: 6. Germline values: CDR1 SGHTA, CDR2 FQGNSA. The CDR3 loop spans 14 amino acids.

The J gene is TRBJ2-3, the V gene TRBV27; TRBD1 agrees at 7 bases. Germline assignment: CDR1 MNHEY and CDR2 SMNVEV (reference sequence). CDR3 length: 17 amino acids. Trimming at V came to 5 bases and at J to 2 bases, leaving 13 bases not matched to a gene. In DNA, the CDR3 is TGTGCCAGCAGTCCCCGGACAGGCGCGGATATCACAGATACGCAGTATTTT. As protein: CASSPRTGADITDTQYF.

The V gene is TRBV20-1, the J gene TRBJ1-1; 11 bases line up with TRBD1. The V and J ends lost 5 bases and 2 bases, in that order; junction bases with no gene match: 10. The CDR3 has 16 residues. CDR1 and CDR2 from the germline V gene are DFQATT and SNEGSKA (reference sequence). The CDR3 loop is CSAGVRTGGLNTEAFF. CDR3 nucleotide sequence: TGCAGTGCTGGAGTTAGGACAGGGGGCCTTAACACTGAAGCTTTCTTT.

This CDR3 is CSATGSTEAFF. In DNA, the CDR3 is TGCAGTGCTACAGGTAGCACTGAAGCTTTCTTT. J is TRBJ1-1 and V is TRBV20-1, with no clear D. With 4 bases removed from V and 4 bases from J, the gap between germline ends came to 7 bases. The CDR3 runs 11 residues. CDR1 DFQATT and CDR2 SNEGSKA come from the germline V gene (reference sequence).

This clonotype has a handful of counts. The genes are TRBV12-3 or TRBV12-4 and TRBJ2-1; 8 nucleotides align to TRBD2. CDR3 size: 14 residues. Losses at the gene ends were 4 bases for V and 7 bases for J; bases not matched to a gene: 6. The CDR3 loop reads CASSWTSRRNEQFF. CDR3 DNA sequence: TGTGCCAGCAGTTGGACTAGCAGGCGAAATGAGCAGTTCTTC.

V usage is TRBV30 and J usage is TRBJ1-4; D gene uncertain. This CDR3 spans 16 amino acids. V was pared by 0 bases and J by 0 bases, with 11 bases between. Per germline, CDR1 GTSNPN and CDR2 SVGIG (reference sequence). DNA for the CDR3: TGTGCCTGGAGTGTCGGAACCGTCGCAACTAATGAAAAACTGTTTTTT. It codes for CAWSVGTVATNEKLFF.

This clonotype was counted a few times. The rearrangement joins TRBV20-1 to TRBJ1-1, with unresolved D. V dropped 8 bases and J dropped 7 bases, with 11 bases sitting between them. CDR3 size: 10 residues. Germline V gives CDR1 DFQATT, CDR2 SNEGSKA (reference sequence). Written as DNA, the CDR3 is TGCAGTTCTAATACGGATGAAGCTTTCTTT. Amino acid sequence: CSSNTDEAFF.

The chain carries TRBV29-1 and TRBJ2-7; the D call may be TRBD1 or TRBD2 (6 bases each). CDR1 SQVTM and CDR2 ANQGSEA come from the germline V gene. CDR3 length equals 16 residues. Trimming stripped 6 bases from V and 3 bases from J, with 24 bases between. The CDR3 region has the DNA TGCAGCGTGGGGGGCTACCTTACAGGGATAGTCTACGAGCAGTACTTC. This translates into CSVGGYLTGIVYEQYF.

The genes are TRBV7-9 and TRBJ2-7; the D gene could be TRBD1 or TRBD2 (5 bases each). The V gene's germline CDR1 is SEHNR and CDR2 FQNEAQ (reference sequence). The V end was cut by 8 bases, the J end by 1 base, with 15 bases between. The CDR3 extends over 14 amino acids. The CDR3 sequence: CASETRGVSYEQYF. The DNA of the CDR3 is TGTGCCAGCGAAACCCGAGGGGTTTCCTACGAGCAGTACTTC.

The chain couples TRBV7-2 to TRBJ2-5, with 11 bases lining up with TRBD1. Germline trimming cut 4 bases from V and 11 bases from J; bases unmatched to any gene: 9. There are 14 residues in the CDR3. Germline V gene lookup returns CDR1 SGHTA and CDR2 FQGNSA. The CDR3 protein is CASSSPDRGREQYF. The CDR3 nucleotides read TGTGCCAGCAGCTCTCCGGACAGGGGGCGGGAGCAGTACTTC. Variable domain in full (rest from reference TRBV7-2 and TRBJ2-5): GAGVSQSPSNKVTEKGKDVELRCDPISGHTALYWYRQSLGQGLEFLIYFQGNSAPDKSGLPSDRFSAERTGGSVSTLTIQRTQQEDSAVYLCASSSPDRGREQYFGPGTRLLVL.

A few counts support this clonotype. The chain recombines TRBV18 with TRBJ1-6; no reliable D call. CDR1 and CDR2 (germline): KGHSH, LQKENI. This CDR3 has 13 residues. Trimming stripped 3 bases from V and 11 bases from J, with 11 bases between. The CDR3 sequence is CASSPEGAAPLHF. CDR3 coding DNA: TGTGCCAGCTCACCCGAAGGTGCGGCACCCCTCCACTTT. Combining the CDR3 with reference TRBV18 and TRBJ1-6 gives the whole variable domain NAGVMQNPRHLVRRRGQEARLRCSPMKGHSHVYWYRQLPEEGLKFMVYLQKENIIDESGMPKERFSAEFPKEGPSILRIQQVVRGDSAAYFCASSPEGAAPLHFGNGTRLTVT.